These T cell receptor beta chains were read from a single sample in a study of T cell responses to AZD1222 COVID-19 vaccine. Produced via immunoSEQ multiplex PCR; TCRdb's table is partial and in-frame only. The table lists about 130,000 clones, 90% to 95% of them singletons. Sequenced material: peripheral blood, taken on day 0 of AZD1222 vaccination. These receptors were taken from an adult in good health. Both conserved end residues are part of each CDR3. A D gene is named only where the DNA matches it firmly. For some rows the clone size is stated as once, few or many, or as a class when expanded; others skip it.

>.|.|TRBV6-7|TRBJ1-2
CAGGGAHYYGYTF
TGTGCCGGGGGAGGGGCGCATTACTATGGCTACACCTTC
>TRBD2|.|TRBV4-3|TRBJ2-1
CASSRESIAGGLVLNGQFF
TGCGCCAGCAGCCGAGAAAGTATAGCGGGGGGGCTGGTTTTAAATGGGCAGTTCTTC
>.|.|TRBV7-2|TRBJ1-5
CASSLVSGRVQPQHF
TGTGCCAGCAGCTTAGTGTCGGGCAGGGTACAGCCCCAGCATTTT
>TRBD1|.|TRBV18|TRBJ1-1
CASSPLQGDTEAFF
TGTGCCAGCTCACCACTCCAGGGGGACACTGAAGCTTTCTTT
>.|.|TRBV24-1|TRBJ1-6
CATQGTSEYNSPLHF
TGTGCCACTCAGGGGACATCGGAATATAATTCACCCCTCCACTTT
>.|.|TRBV27|TRBJ1-1
CASSLLTENTEAFF
TGTGCCAGCAGTTTACTGACGGAGAACACTGAAGCTTTCTTT
>.|.|TRBV29-1|TRBJ2-1
CSVEWRGYEQFF
TGCAGCGTTGAATGGAGGGGGTATGAGCAGTTCTTC
>TRBD1|.|TRBV23-1|TRBJ1-2
CARYPWNSRTGDIYGYTF
TGCGCCCGTTACCCCTGGAATAGTCGGACAGGGGATATCTATGGCTACACCTTC
>.|.|TRBV12-5|TRBJ2-7
CASGLVQRETYEQYF
TGTGCTAGTGGTTTGGTACAGAGAGAGACATACGAGCAGTACTTC
>.|.|TRBV7-2|TRBJ2-5
CASSLGFQPGAQYF
TGTGCCAGCAGCTTAGGTTTCCAGCCAGGGGCCCAGTACTTC
>.|.|TRBV29-1|TRBJ1-2
CSVRSTGGRNYGYTF
TGCAGCGTTAGATCAACGGGAGGGAGGAACTATGGCTACACCTTC
>.|once|TRBV3-1/TRBV3-2|TRBJ1-4
CASSQGDAEKLFF
TGTGCCAGCAGCCAAGGAGACGCGGAAAAACTGTTTTTT
>.|.|TRBV5-4|TRBJ1-3
CASSLGGPSSGNTIYF
TGTGCCAGCAGCCTCGGTGGGCCATCCTCTGGAAACACCATATATTTT
>.|.|TRBV7-2|TRBJ1-4
CASSLDRVIGEKLFF
TGTGCCAGCAGCTTAGACAGGGTGATTGGTGAAAAACTGTTTTTT
>.|.|TRBV19|TRBJ1-2
CASTRNRANYGYTF
TGTGCCAGTACCCGTAATAGGGCTAACTATGGCTACACCTTC
>.|once|TRBV4-1|TRBJ2-3
CASSHYPRGTDTQYF
TGCGCCAGCAGCCATTACCCGCGGGGCACAGATACGCAGTATTTT
>.|.|TRBV7-8|TRBJ2-1
CASSLGTLDNNEQFF
TGTGCCAGCAGCTTGGGGACTCTAGACAACAATGAGCAGTTCTTC
>TRBD2|.|TRBV3-1/TRBV3-2|TRBJ2-3
CASSPNLGTSESTDTQYF
TGTGCCAGCAGCCCTAACCTCGGGACTAGCGAGAGCACAGATACGCAGTATTTT
>.|.|TRBV2|TRBJ1-2
CASSEEGRGGGYTF
TGTGCCAGCAGTGAAGAGGGGCGAGGAGGTGGCTACACCTTC
>.|once|TRBV9|TRBJ2-2
CASSVGPVTNTGELFF
TGTGCCAGCAGCGTAGGGCCAGTTACGAACACCGGGGAGCTGTTTTTT
>TRBD1|.|TRBV5-5|TRBJ2-1
CASSLQGAAYNEQFF
TGTGCCAGCAGCTTACAGGGGGCGGCATACAATGAGCAGTTCTTC
>.|.|TRBV6-2/TRBV6-3|TRBJ2-7
CASSYGSRFYEQYF
TGTGCCAGCAGTTACGGGTCCAGGTTCTACGAGCAGTACTTC
>.|.|TRBV6-5|TRBJ2-7
CASSYDGSYEQYF
TGTGCCAGCAGTTACGATGGCTCCTACGAGCAGTACTTC
>.|.|TRBV6-1|TRBJ1-3
CASSEASFGNTIYF
TGTGCCAGCAGTGAAGCCAGCTTTGGAAACACCATATATTTT
>.|.|TRBV2|TRBJ1-6
CASSEVRTGYSPLHF
TGTGCCAGCAGTGAAGTAAGGACGGGTTATTCACCCCTCCACTTT
>.|.|TRBV6-2/TRBV6-3|TRBJ1-4
CASSSPPGYDANEKLFF
TGTGCCAGCAGCAGCCCCCCGGGGTACGATGCTAATGAAAAACTGTTTTTT
>.|.|TRBV11-2|TRBJ1-1
CASSLVVGTEAFF
TGTGCCAGCAGCTTAGTAGTCGGGACAGAAGCTTTCTTT
>.|.|TRBV4-1|TRBJ1-1
CASSQEPTPNTEAFF
TGCGCCAGCAGCCAAGAACCCACTCCGAACACTGAAGCTTTCTTT
>.|.|TRBV19|TRBJ1-2
CASSIWPNYGYTF
TGTGCCAGTAGTATCTGGCCCAACTATGGCTACACCTTC
>TRBD1|.|TRBV18|TRBJ1-6
CASSRGQTDNSPLHF
TGTGCCAGCTCACGGGGACAGACGGATAATTCACCCCTCCACTTT
>.|.|TRBV4-1|TRBJ2-2
CASSPRVGELFF
TGCGCCAGCAGCCCTAGGGTCGGGGAGCTGTTTTTT
>.|once|TRBV5-1|TRBJ2-2
CASSLIDPGNTLGELFF
TGCGCCAGCAGCTTGATTGATCCTGGGAACACACTCGGGGAGCTGTTTTTT
>TRBD1|.|TRBV4-3|TRBJ1-2
CASSPTGTGNYGYTF
TGCGCCAGCAGCCCTACCGGGACAGGGAACTATGGCTACACCTTC
>.|.|TRBV19|TRBJ1-1
CASSILRLGTEAFF
TGTGCCAGTAGTATCCTCCGACTTGGGACTGAAGCTTTCTTT
>TRBD1|few|TRBV12-5|TRBJ1-1
CASGLFRGSLPEAFF
TGTGCTAGTGGTTTGTTCAGGGGGTCTCTCCCTGAAGCTTTCTTT
>TRBD1|.|TRBV19|TRBJ1-2
CASSIPGQGASNYGYTF
TGTGCCAGTAGTATACCGGGACAGGGGGCCTCTAACTATGGCTACACCTTC
>TRBD1|few|TRBV18|TRBJ1-5
CASSPVGTGVGQPQHF
TGTGCCAGCTCACCAGTTGGAACAGGGGTGGGTCAGCCCCAGCATTTT
>.|.|TRBV14|TRBJ2-4
CASGRGTLAKNIQYF
TGTGCCAGCGGAAGGGGGACACTAGCCAAAAACATTCAGTACTTC
>TRBD2|.|TRBV6-2/TRBV6-3|TRBJ2-7
CASSALWRGATTSYEQYF
TGTGCCAGCAGTGCACTGTGGCGGGGGGCCACCACCTCCTACGAGCAGTACTTC
>TRBD1|.|TRBV4-2|TRBJ1-5
CASSLGTGFQPQHF
TGTGCCAGCAGCCTAGGGACAGGGTTTCAGCCCCAGCATTTT
>.|.|TRBV11-2|TRBJ2-6
CASSLVNRLSSGANVLTF
TGTGCCAGCAGCTTAGTCAACAGACTGAGCTCTGGGGCCAACGTCCTGACTTTC
>TRBD1|.|TRBV2|TRBJ1-1
CATLGQYRGPREAFF
TGTGCCACCTTGGGACAATACAGGGGGCCCCGGGAAGCTTTCTTT
>.|once|TRBV5-5|TRBJ1-1
CASSRRGDRDTEAFF
TGTGCCAGCAGCCGTAGAGGGGATAGGGACACTGAAGCTTTCTTT
>TRBD1|.|TRBV11-3|TRBJ2-4
CAITGQELAKNIQYF
TGTGCCATTACGGGACAGGAGCTAGCCAAAAACATTCAGTACTTC
>.|once|TRBV6-6|TRBJ1-3
CASTRQAASSGNTIYF
TGTGCCAGCACCCGGCAGGCTGCGTCCTCTGGAAACACCATATATTTT
>.|.|TRBV7-9|TRBJ1-2
CASSQVGGQIGGYTF
TGTGCCAGCAGCCAAGTGGGCGGGCAAATAGGAGGCTACACCTTC
>.|.|TRBV20-1|TRBJ2-7
CSASQGYEQYF
TGCAGTGCGTCTCAGGGGTACGAGCAGTACTTC
>TRBD1|.|TRBV19|TRBJ2-4
CASSIFQGASKNIQYF
TGTGCCAGTAGTATATTCCAGGGGGCGTCCAAAAACATTCAGTACTTC
>.|.|TRBV10-3|TRBJ1-5
CAIRPGADQPQHF
TGTGCCATCAGACCCGGGGCCGATCAGCCCCAGCATTTT
>.|.|TRBV7-9|TRBJ1-1
CASSPPGAEAFF
TGTGCCAGCAGCCCACCGGGGGCTGAAGCTTTCTTT
>TRBD1|once|TRBV6-1|TRBJ1-2
CASSETGTANYGYTF
TGTGCCAGCAGTGAGACAGGGACGGCTAACTATGGCTACACCTTC